This T cell receptor beta chain derives from a study of T cell responses to AZD1222 COVID-19 vaccine. TCRdb's copy holds only in-frame clones and misses some; the assay was immunoSEQ multiplex PCR. The table has 130,000 or so clones, roughly 89% seen once. Here the sequenced sample was peripheral blood, taken on day 0 of AZD1222 vaccination. This TCR was sampled from an adult in good health.

The CDR3: CASSVGISGGDTQYF. CDR3 nucleotides: TGTGCCAGCAGCGTAGGTATTAGCGGGGGAGATACGCAGTATTTT. The gene calls are TRBV9 and TRBJ2-3, with 9 positions matching TRBD2. With V trimmed by 0 bases and J by 5 bases, 4 bases remained unmatched. CDR3 length equals 15 residues. The germline CDR1 and CDR2 sequences are SGDLS and YYNGEE.